This section outlines one T cell receptor beta chain sequence together with its context. Authors' methods: Reference gene primers were amplified, and this amplification served to estimate nucleated cell counts. Sequenced by immunoSEQ multiplex PCR; TCRdb stores in-frame clones only, minus some. That table supplies the V and J calls and clone size; D and trimming were determined from the DNA. The sample yields about 220,000 clones, 80% to 90% seen once. This sample was included in a study of blood T cell repertoires in COVID-19. For the study at large: T cells, B-cell-depleted T cells, or PBMCs provided the cDNA or gDNA that served as material.

The CDR3 is 15 amino acids. V was cut by 4 bases and J by 0 bases, with 12 bases left in between. Germline loops: CDR1 LGHNA, CDR2 YNFKEQ. The receptor was derived from a woman aged 55-75 years who had recovered from COVID-19. Sequenced: peripheral blood. The chain joins TRBV4-2 to TRBJ1-1; no firm D call. The CDR3 region has the DNA TGTGCCAGCAGCCTGGCCGATGATTTGAACACTGAAGCTTTCTTT. Translation: CASSLADDLNTEAFF.